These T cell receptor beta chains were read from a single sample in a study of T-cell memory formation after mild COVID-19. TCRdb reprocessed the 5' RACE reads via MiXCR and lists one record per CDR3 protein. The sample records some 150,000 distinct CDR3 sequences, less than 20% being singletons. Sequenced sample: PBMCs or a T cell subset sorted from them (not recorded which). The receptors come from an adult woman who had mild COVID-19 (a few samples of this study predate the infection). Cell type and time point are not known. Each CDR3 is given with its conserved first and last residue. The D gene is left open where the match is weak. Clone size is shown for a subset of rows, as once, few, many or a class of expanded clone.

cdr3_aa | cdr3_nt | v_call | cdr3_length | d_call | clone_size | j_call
CASSLPGQGHSPLHF | TGTGCCAGCAGCTTACCGGGACAGGGTCATTCACCCCTCCACTTT | TRBV11-3 | 15 | TRBD1 | NA | TRBJ1-6
CASSLRPDSYEQYF | TGTGCCAGCAGCTTACGCCCGGACTCCTACGAGCAGTACTTC | TRBV7-9 | 14 | NA | NA | TRBJ2-7
CASSEARLGSAFF | TGTGCCAGCAGTGAAGCGAGGTTAGGGAGTGCTTTCTTT | TRBV2 | 13 | NA | NA | TRBJ1-1
CSANDRFGGYEQYF | TGCAGTGCAAATGACAGGTTCGGAGGTTACGAGCAGTACTTC | TRBV20-1 | 14 | NA | few | TRBJ2-7
CASSVGRNSYEQYF | TGTGCCAGCAGCGTAGGGCGGAACTCCTACGAGCAGTACTTC | TRBV9 | 14 | NA | NA | TRBJ2-7
CASSSRTTLETQYF | TGCGCCAGCAGCTCACGGACTACCCTAGAGACCCAGTACTTC | TRBV5-1 | 14 | NA | few | TRBJ2-5
CASSREDSGGYGYTF | TGTGCCAGCAGCCGAGAAGATTCGGGTGGCTATGGCTACACCTTC | TRBV3-1 | 15 | NA | NA | TRBJ1-2
CSASGGLAGYYEQYF | TGCAGTGCTAGCGGGGGACTAGCGGGTTACTACGAGCAGTACTTC | TRBV20-1 | 15 | TRBD2 | NA | TRBJ2-7
CASSLRPQGVGTDTQYF | TGTGCCAGCAGCTTAAGGCCTCAAGGGGTGGGCACAGATACGCAGTATTTT | TRBV7-6 | 17 | NA | few | TRBJ2-3
CAWSVIGQATGEQFF | TGTGCCTGGAGTGTAATAGGGCAGGCTACGGGTGAGCAGTTCTTC | TRBV30 | 15 | NA | NA | TRBJ2-1
CASSLVQGLYGYTF | TGCGCCAGCAGCTTGGTCCAGGGTCTCTATGGCTACACCTTC | TRBV5-1 | 14 | NA | few | TRBJ1-2
CASSSPMSTGGVGNTIYF | TGTGCCAGCAGCTCCCCCATGTCGACAGGGGGCGTCGGAAACACCATATATTTT | TRBV7-2 | 18 | TRBD1 | many | TRBJ1-3
CASSVGTGRSGANVLTF | TGTGCCAGCAGCGTTGGGACAGGGCGCTCTGGGGCCAACGTCCTGACTTTC | TRBV9 | 17 | TRBD1 | NA | TRBJ2-6
CASSLGQTGELFF | TGTGCCAGCAGCCTCGGACAGACCGGGGAGCTGTTTTTT | TRBV5-4 | 13 | NA | NA | TRBJ2-2
CASRLGGTPSSYNEQFF | TGCGCCAGCAGATTGGGAGGTACGCCGAGCTCCTACAATGAGCAGTTCTTC | TRBV5-1 | 17 | NA | many | TRBJ2-1
CASSGQGAYEQYF | TGTGCCAGCAGCGGACAGGGGGCCTACGAGCAGTACTTC | TRBV9 | 13 | TRBD1 | many | TRBJ2-7